Sequencing of this T cell receptor beta chain was carried out in a study of stem cell transplantation in POMP-related autoinflammatory disease. Between the trimmed V and J ends, which lost 4 bases and 4 bases, there was a span of 10 bases. The CDR3 has 13 amino acids. Germline V gene sequence: CDR1 SGHRS, CDR2 YFSETQ. Measured with immunoSEQ multiplex PCR; TCRdb has only the in-frame clones, and not every one. The data hold over 60,000 clones, with approximately 91% observed a single time. This chain joins TRBV5-1 and TRBJ2-3; the D is unclear. The source was CD4+ T cells from PBMCs, collected after stem cell transplantation. The clonotype originates from a human patient with POMP-related autoinflammation and immune dysregulation (PRAID). The T cells may partly be graft donor cells. The CDR3 protein is CASSPDRPDTQYF. DNA of the CDR3: TGCGCCAGCAGCCCAGATAGGCCAGATACGCAGTATTTT.